The clone carrying this T cell receptor (beta chain) turned up a few times. This sample is drawn from a study of OX40 agonist ivuxolimab in advanced cancers. After removal of 3 bases from V and 6 bases from J, the junction contained 13 bases not matched to a gene. CDR1 is SGHVS and CDR2 is FQNEAQ in the germline V gene. The CDR3 is 18 amino acids. Profiling relied on immunoSEQ multiplex PCR, and the TCRdb table lists in-frame clones only, not all of them. The profile shows about 22,000 clones, less than 90% of them singletons. The genes are TRBV7-8 and TRBJ2-1, with 11 bases aligning to TRBD2. Sequenced here: CD4+ or CD8+ T cells sorted from blood, sampled in a trial of the OX40 agonist ivuxolimab. This TCR was recovered from an adult with an advanced solid tumor such as melanoma, head and neck, liver or kidney cancer. The CDR3 bases are TGTGCCAGCAGCTTGGGGGGACTAGCGGAGATTAGGGGCAATGAGCAGTTCTTC. It translates to CASSLGGLAEIRGNEQFF.